What follows is one T cell receptor (beta chain) and its context. The specificity of this receptor is unknown. Base qualities are not recorded, but no much larger clone differs from it by a single base. Libraries were built with the immunoSEQ multiplex PCR assay. Drawn from immuneACCESS, this table holds only the in-frame rearrangements with V and J called that TCRdb kept. Clones are partly lost; checked studies trace under half to an unresolved V gene and leave the rest unexplained. The sample includes more than 6,500 clones, with 74% observed a single time. The ten largest make up about 1.1% of the sample. These data are taken from a study of cutaneous CD30+ T cell lymphoproliferative disorder and hepatitis E (dated by TCRdb to the late 2010s). V is reduced by 1 base and J by 0 bases, leaving a spacing of 7 bases between them. In the germline V gene, CDR1 corresponds to SQVTM and CDR2 to ANQGSEA. Inclusive of the bounding cysteine and phenylalanine, the CDR3 is 14 residues long. Here the CDR3 DNA is all that survives: 42 bases in frame from base 1.

This clonotype was sampled from a human donor with a cutaneous T cell lymphoproliferative disorder associated with hepatitis E virus. The chain is encoded by TRBV29-1 joined to TRBJ2-1, with a tentative D gene TRBD1 over 6 matching bases. The sequencing input was blood. The CDR3 is CSVEGTVSYNEQFF. The nucleotide sequence is given as TGCAGCGTTGAAGGGACAGTCTCCTACAATGAGCAGTTCTTC.